The entry below gives a single TCR beta chain sequence along with its context. Its matching antigen is unknown. Donors were drawn from the approximately 120-subject validation cohort, separate from the approximately 670-subject first cohort. Method: immunoSEQ multiplex PCR; TCRdb's copy keeps in-frame clones and lacks some. The top ten hold 0.95% to 1.5% of the sample, which has tens of thousands of clones, about 89% seen once. The entry originates in a study of cytomegalovirus exposure and HLA in healthy donors. About the study: The same platform was used for the 110 or so validation repertoires and the 600 to 850 first-cohort repertoires, a later analysis reported.

Study-level results: Cytomegalovirus association was listed for 164 TCR beta chains. Most TCR sequences were uncommon, yet certain public TCRs appeared in many donors.

The CDR3 spans 15 residues. Germline assignment: CDR1 MDHEN and CDR2 SYDVKM. With 5 bases removed from V and 3 bases from J, the gap between germline ends came to 17 bases. The clonotype comes from a woman aged 18 to 35 in good health and CMV-seronegative. This chain uses TRBV28 with TRBJ2-7, with TRBD1 as a possible D gene (5 bases). Sequencing used PBMCs. This chain's CDR3 is CASSTSTDGRYEQYF. The CDR3 DNA reads TGTGCCAGCAGTACATCGACAGACGGACGCTACGAGCAGTACTTC.